Listed below are T cell receptor beta chains from one sample, sequenced in a study of blood T cell repertoires in COVID-19. Some clones are missing from TCRdb's copy, which holds only in-frame ones; the method was immunoSEQ multiplex PCR. The sample shows roughly 40,000 clones, 75% to 85% of them seen only once. Specimen: peripheral blood. These receptor sequences come from a human donor in a cohort sampled during active COVID-19. Both conserved end residues are part of each CDR3.

v_call: TRBV24-1
j_call: TRBJ2-2
cdr3_aa: CATEGENTGELFF

v_call: TRBV6-6
j_call: TRBJ1-4
cdr3_aa: CASRGTGGDRELFF

v_call: TRBV7-2
j_call: TRBJ2-1
cdr3_aa: CASSLIGGSLYNEQFF

v_call: TRBV5-6
j_call: TRBJ1-6
cdr3_aa: CASSLAGGRDSPLHF

v_call: TRBV28
j_call: TRBJ2-1
cdr3_aa: CASSYGLTWSGRALNYNEQFF

v_call: TRBV9
j_call: TRBJ2-2
cdr3_aa: CASSVDYTGELFF

v_call: TRBV9
j_call: TRBJ1-6
cdr3_aa: CASSPGQYNSPLHF

v_call: TRBV2
j_call: TRBJ1-4
cdr3_aa: CASRSAEEKLFF

v_call: TRBV3-1/TRBV3-2
j_call: TRBJ2-2
cdr3_aa: CASSPRREREHGGELFF

v_call: TRBV5-4
j_call: TRBJ2-7
cdr3_aa: CASSSQNYYEQYF

v_call: TRBV18
j_call: TRBJ2-1
cdr3_aa: CASSPPAGGLGNEQFF

v_call: TRBV5-6
j_call: TRBJ2-1
cdr3_aa: CASSTQGSYSSYNEQFF

v_call: TRBV2
j_call: TRBJ1-6
cdr3_aa: CASILRDSRNSPLHF

v_call: TRBV29-1
j_call: TRBJ1-4
cdr3_aa: CSGTLTGSNEKLFF

v_call: TRBV11-2
j_call: TRBJ1-5
cdr3_aa: CASSLDYNQPQHF

v_call: TRBV5-4
j_call: TRBJ2-3
cdr3_aa: CASSRVGGVDTDTQYF

v_call: TRBV6-5
j_call: TRBJ1-6
cdr3_aa: CASSYGGSFNNSPLHF

v_call: TRBV18
j_call: TRBJ1-2
cdr3_aa: CASSPFKGQGGNGYTF

v_call: TRBV3-1/TRBV3-2
j_call: TRBJ1-1
cdr3_aa: CASSQELLMNTEAFF

v_call: TRBV3-1/TRBV3-2
j_call: TRBJ1-4
cdr3_aa: CASSPQVPNEKLFF

v_call: TRBV10-3
j_call: TRBJ2-1
cdr3_aa: CAIAETSGRYNEQFF

v_call: TRBV4-2
j_call: TRBJ1-1
cdr3_aa: CASSQGQGTEAFF

v_call: TRBV7-9
j_call: TRBJ2-7
cdr3_aa: CASSRPDRGQGEQYF

v_call: TRBV6-1
j_call: TRBJ2-2
cdr3_aa: CASSELTGGPTGELFF

v_call: TRBV9
j_call: TRBJ2-3
cdr3_aa: CASSVTTVGTDTQYF

v_call: TRBV5-5
j_call: TRBJ1-5
cdr3_aa: CASSLQVYSNQPQHF

v_call: TRBV5-4
j_call: TRBJ2-3
cdr3_aa: CASSLSGGDTQYF

v_call: TRBV24-1
j_call: TRBJ2-3
cdr3_aa: CATSDSGLAGADTQYF

v_call: TRBV30
j_call: TRBJ1-2
cdr3_aa: CAWSGTVYGYTF

v_call: TRBV2
j_call: TRBJ1-2
cdr3_aa: CASTGQKMTGRGYTF

v_call: TRBV11-2
j_call: TRBJ2-7
cdr3_aa: CASSLVGQGNYEQYF

v_call: TRBV9
j_call: TRBJ2-7
cdr3_aa: CASSPTGTDVYEQYF

v_call: TRBV24-1
j_call: TRBJ2-7
cdr3_aa: CATSAFETGGNYEQYF

v_call: TRBV30
j_call: TRBJ1-5
cdr3_aa: CAWSGSGQGWGNQPQHF

v_call: TRBV5-1
j_call: TRBJ1-1
cdr3_aa: CASSRPNTANTEAFF

v_call: TRBV4-2
j_call: TRBJ1-2
cdr3_aa: CASSQVRQSSYYGYTF

v_call: TRBV2
j_call: TRBJ2-3
cdr3_aa: CASTRTGTVNTDTQYF